This T cell receptor beta chain derives from a study of cytomegalovirus exposure and HLA in healthy donors. Study conclusions and caveats: CMV serostatus was the only immune exposure information that was available. In an earlier analysis, about 90% or about 30%: the productive usage of most TCR beta V segments.

PCR was performed using 60 Vbeta and 13 Jbeta primers. Method: immunoSEQ multiplex PCR; TCRdb's copy keeps in-frame clones and lacks some. The table lists about 270,000 clones, under 80% of them singletons. Healthy donors of bone marrow made up the group. Comment on this clone: The antigen is unknown.

This CDR3 has 14 amino acids. CDR1 is MNHNY, CDR2 SVGAGI, per germline (reference sequence). V shed 5 bases and J 1 base; nucleotides not matched to a gene: 4. This chain links TRBV6-6 with TRBJ1-2, with TRBD1 identical over 7 bases. Source material: PBMCs. The TCR was taken from a female donor in good health and CMV-seronegative. CDR3: CASSGTGVNYGYTF. CDR3 nucleotides: TGTGCCAGCAGTGGTACAGGGGTTAACTATGGCTACACCTTC.